The 10 T cell receptor beta chains given below trace back to one sample, sequenced in a study of B cell selection in AIRE deficiency. Conventional CD4 T cells were sorted as CD4+CD127+ cells. The repertoire was sequenced with immunoSEQ multiplex PCR; TCRdb's copy has only in-frame clones and lacks some. The repertoire has over 20,000 clones, around 97% of them found once; the top ten carry approximately 0.31%. The specimen sequenced was conventional CD4+ T cells sorted from PBMCs. These receptors came from a human donor with AIRE deficiency.

The rearrangement uses TRBV18 and TRBJ1-4; a weak D match, TRBD1 (5 bases). CDR3 length equals 16 residues. Germline-derived CDR1 and CDR2 are KGHSH and LQKENI. Trimming cost V 0 bases and J 10 bases, with 18 bases left between them. Here the CDR3 DNA reads TGTGCCAGCTCACCACCCGAAGGGCAGGGTGGGGGAAAACTGTTTTTT. This gives the protein CASSPPEGQGGGKLFF. Filled out from reference TRBV18 and TRBJ1-4, the complete variable domain reads NAGVMQNPRHLVRRRGQEARLRCSPMKGHSHVYWYRQLPEEGLKFMVYLQKENIIDESGMPKERFSAEFPKEGPSILRIQQVVRGDSAAYFCASSPPEGQGGGKLFFGSGTQLSVL.

The chain recombines TRBV9 with TRBJ2-6, with 7 bases lining up with TRBD1. J gave up 2 bases and V 4 bases, and 9 bases lay outside the gene matches. The CDR3 covers 17 residues. CDR1 and CDR2 (germline): SGDLS, YYNGEE. CDR3 sequence (DNA): TGTGCCAGCAGCACTCGACAGGGAAGAGCTGGGGCCAACGTCCTGACTTTC. Its protein is CASSTRQGRAGANVLTF.

The chain recombines TRBV6-5 with TRBJ2-7; 7 nucleotides align to TRBD1. V was pared by 5 bases and J by 5 bases, with 12 bases of the junction left unmatched. The CDR3 length is 15 residues. From germline, CDR1 is MNHEY and CDR2 SVGAGI. DNA for the CDR3: TGTGCCAGCAGTCGACCCCGGGACAGAGATAACGAGCAGTACTTC. It translates to CASSRPRDRDNEQYF.

This clone was found once. The chain carries TRBV7-9 and TRBJ1-2; D gene uncertain. Trimming left V 4 bases short and J 2 bases short, with 2 bases between. Germline CDR1 is SEHNR and CDR2 is FQNEAQ (reference sequence). This CDR3 has 11 residues. The CDR3 here is CASSSNYGYTF. The DNA for the CDR3 is TGTGCCAGCAGCTCCAACTATGGCTACACCTTC.

This clone was seen a single time. The J gene is TRBJ2-7, the V gene TRBV28, with D maybe TRBD2 (6 bases). Trimming stripped 4 bases from V and 0 bases from J, with 16 bases between. The CDR3 consists of 16 residues. CDR1 is MDHEN, CDR2 SYDVKM, per germline. The CDR3 spells CASSYWGEADSYEQYF. The CDR3 bases are TGTGCCAGCAGTTATTGGGGGGAAGCGGACTCCTACGAGCAGTACTTC. The full variable domain, with the rest looked up from reference TRBV28 and TRBJ2-7, is DVKVTQSSRYLVKRTGEKVFLECVQDMDHENMFWYRQDPGLGLRLIYFSYDVKMKEKGDIPEGYSVSREKKERFSLILESASTNQTSMYLCASSYWGEADSYEQYFGPGTRLTVT.

V gene TRBV14 combines with J gene TRBJ1-2; TRBD1 might be the D (6 bases). Per germline, CDR1 SGHDN and CDR2 FVKESK. The CDR3 has 16 residues. Trimming left V 4 bases short and J 3 bases short, with 18 bases between. The CDR3 is CASSPTVGTIYYGYTF. The CDR3 coding sequence is TGTGCCAGCAGCCCAACAGTTGGGACAATATACTATGGCTACACCTTC.

The J gene is TRBJ2-5, the V gene TRBV29-1; D remains ambiguous. Germline assignment: CDR1 SQVTM and CDR2 ANQGSEA. The CDR3 length is 14 residues. Trimming took off 4 bases at V and 2 bases at J, with 14 bases between the two ends. This chain's CDR3 is CSVGALLKQETQYF. The DNA of the CDR3 is TGCAGCGTTGGGGCACTACTGAAGCAAGAGACCCAGTACTTC.

This chain connects TRBV5-1 to TRBJ2-1, with 8 bases fitting TRBD2. The junction had 6 bases not matched to a gene; V was cut back by 4 bases and J by 6 bases. Germline lookup yields CDR1 SGHRS and CDR2 YFSETQ. This CDR3 is 14 amino acids long. DNA for the CDR3: TGCGCCAGCAGCCTCCTGACTAGCGTCAATGAGCAGTTCTTC. Translating it yields CASSLLTSVNEQFF.

The gene calls are TRBV4-3 and TRBJ2-7, with D perhaps TRBD1 or TRBD2 (6 bases each). V gave up 0 bases and J gave up 4 bases, with 13 bases separating them. The CDR3 is 15 amino acids. Germline CDR1 is LGHNA and CDR2 is YSLEER. This CDR3 is CASSQDRTGRYEQYF. The CDR3, as DNA: TGCGCCAGCAGCCAAGATCGAACAGGGAGGTACGAGCAGTACTTC.

V gene TRBV6-1 combines with J gene TRBJ1-1; D gene unclear. In germline, CDR1 is MNHNS, CDR2 SASEGT. V was trimmed by 3 bases and J by 3 bases, leaving 11 bases between them. The CDR3 totals 14 residues. The CDR3 loop is CASSDPWSDTEAFF. CDR3 nucleotide sequence: TGTGCCAGCAGTGACCCCTGGTCGGACACTGAAGCTTTCTTT.